Listed below are T cell receptor beta chains from one sample, sequenced in a study of stem cell transplantation in POMP-related autoinflammatory disease. Libraries were prepared by immunoSEQ multiplex PCR; TCRdb keeps only in-frame clonotypes and omits some of them. This table holds 25,000 to 40,000 clones, just over 85% found once. Here the sequenced sample was CD4+ T cells from PBMCs, taken before stem cell transplantation. These receptors were obtained from a human donor with POMP-related autoinflammation and immune dysregulation (PRAID). CDR3s include the opening cysteine and the closing phenylalanine or tryptophan. A D gene is named only where the DNA matches it firmly. Some rows have no size entry. The others give once, few or many, or a class for an expanded clone.

D	V	J	size	DNA	CDR3
TRBD2	TRBV28	TRBJ2-7	-	TGTGCCAGCAGTTTATATCCTAGCGGGTCCTACGAGCAGTACTTC	CASSLYPSGSYEQYF
-	TRBV9	TRBJ2-5	-	TGTGCCAGCAGTCAGCGAGGGGACCAAGAGACCCAGTACTTC	CASSQRGDQETQYF
-	TRBV5-1	TRBJ2-2	-	TGCGCCAGCAGCCCGACCGCGAACACCGGGGAGCTGTTTTTT	CASSPTANTGELFF
-	TRBV20-1	TRBJ1-2	-	TGCAGTGCTAGGATCAACTATGGCTACACCTTC	CSARINYGYTF
TRBD2	TRBV6-1	TRBJ2-1	-	TGTGCCAGAGGAGCGGGAGGGCCTAATGAGCAGTTCTTC	CARGAGGPNEQFF
TRBD2	TRBV10-3	TRBJ2-3	-	TGTGCCATCAGTACGGGGACTAGCTATGCAGATACGCAGTATTTT	CAISTGTSYADTQYF
TRBD1	TRBV2	TRBJ1-3	-	TGTGCCAGCGGGACAGGGGACACCATATATTTT	CASGTGDTIYF
-	TRBV18	TRBJ2-4	-	TGTGCCAGCTCACCATGGACCTTAGCCAAAAACATTCAGTACTTC	CASSPWTLAKNIQYF
TRBD2	TRBV7-3	TRBJ2-1	-	TGTGCCAGCAGCAAGACTAGCGGGAGTGTAAGTGAGCAGTTCTTC	CASSKTSGSVSEQFF
-	TRBV5-4	TRBJ2-3	-	TGTGCCAGCAGCTTGTGGGCAGGGAACACAGATACGCAGTATTTT	CASSLWAGNTDTQYF
-	TRBV7-2	TRBJ2-3	-	TGTGCCAGCAGCTTAGCGATCCCGGGGAGCACAGATACGCAGTATTTT	CASSLAIPGSTDTQYF
TRBD2	TRBV5-1	TRBJ2-3	-	TGCGCCAGCAGGCGGGAGGGCCATGGAGATACGCAGTATTTT	CASRREGHGDTQYF
TRBD2	TRBV5-4	TRBJ2-3	-	TGTGCCAGCAGACCGACTAGCGGCACAGATACGCAGTATTTT	CASRPTSGTDTQYF
TRBD2	TRBV9	TRBJ2-1	-	TGTGCCAGCAGCGTAGCTGGGGGACTAGCAGTTAATGAGCAGTTCTTC	CASSVAGGLAVNEQFF
-	TRBV2	TRBJ1-4	-	TGTGCCAGCTTATGGGGAGGAGAAAAACTGTTTTTT	CASLWGGEKLFF
TRBD1	TRBV11-2	TRBJ1-1	-	TGTGCCAGCTCCTGGGAGGGGGCCTACACTGAAGCTTTCTTT	CASSWEGAYTEAFF
TRBD1	TRBV15	TRBJ2-2	-	TGTGCCACCAGCAGAACCGGGACAGGGTACACCGGGGAGCTGTTTTTT	CATSRTGTGYTGELFF
-	TRBV5-6	TRBJ1-2	-	TGTGCCAGCAGCTTGGTATTCGGGGGGGACAACTATGGCTACACCTTC	CASSLVFGGDNYGYTF
-	TRBV27	TRBJ1-6	-	TGTGCCAGCAGCAAAACAGGTGCTGCACATTCACCCCTCCACTTT	CASSKTGAAHSPLHF
-	TRBV5-6	TRBJ2-7	-	TGTGCCAGCAGCCGGGGGGCAGGTGACCTTACCTACGAGCAGTACTTC	CASSRGAGDLTYEQYF
TRBD1	TRBV28	TRBJ1-5	few	TGTGCCAGCAGTGACAGGGAAAATCAGCCCCAGCATTTT	CASSDRENQPQHF
-	TRBV6-5	TRBJ2-1	-	TGTGCCAGCAGTTACTCCTGGGGGGGCGAGCAGTTCTTC	CASSYSWGGEQFF
-	TRBV2	TRBJ1-2	few	TGTGCCAGCAGTGACAAGGGGATCGGTGGCTACACCTTC	CASSDKGIGGYTF
TRBD1	TRBV7-2	TRBJ1-1	once	TGTGCCAGCAGTCGAGACAGGGCGAACACTGAAGCTTTCTTT	CASSRDRANTEAFF
-	TRBV30	TRBJ1-1	-	TGTGCCGGGAGGGGGGCGCCCAATATGAACACTGAAGCTTTCTTT	CAGRGAPNMNTEAFF
TRBD1	TRBV19	TRBJ1-1	-	TGTGCCAGTAGTTTGCCCGGGACAGGGGCTGAAGCTTTCTTT	CASSLPGTGAEAFF
TRBD2	TRBV18	TRBJ2-1	-	TGTGCCAGCTCACAGCGGGGGGACAATGAGCAGTTCTTC	CASSQRGDNEQFF
TRBD1	TRBV10-3	TRBJ1-2	-	TGTGCCATCAGTCCCGGGACAGCTAACTATGGCTACACCTTC	CAISPGTANYGYTF
TRBD2	TRBV5-1	TRBJ2-7	-	TGCGCCAGCAGCATCGGGGGGAAAGGGCGCGAGCAGTACTTC	CASSIGGKGREQYF
-	TRBV11-2	TRBJ1-1	few	TGTGCCAGCAGCATCCGAACTTGGAGCGACACTGAAGCTTTCTTT	CASSIRTWSDTEAFF
-	TRBV6-5	TRBJ2-7	-	TGTGCCAGCAGTGCGGGAAGCCCCTCCTACGAGCAGTACTTC	CASSAGSPSYEQYF
TRBD1	TRBV29-1	TRBJ2-2	-	TGCAGCGTTCGTTGGACAGGGAACACCGGGGAGCTGTTTTTT	CSVRWTGNTGELFF
TRBD1	TRBV30	TRBJ1-4	-	TGTGCCTGGAGTGTCGGGTGGGGGACAGGGAATGAAAAACTGTTTTTT	CAWSVGWGTGNEKLFF
-	TRBV25-1	TRBJ1-4	-	TGTGCCAGCAGTGAATTAAACGGGGCGGATGAAAAACTGTTTTTT	CASSELNGADEKLFF
-	TRBV9	TRBJ1-4	-	TGTGCCAGCAGCGTCAGGGACGGGGGAGAAAAACTGTTTTTT	CASSVRDGGEKLFF
TRBD1	TRBV10-2	TRBJ1-6	-	TGCGCCAGCAGAGGGGGCCCCTATAATTCACCCCTCCACTTT	CASRGGPYNSPLHF
TRBD1	TRBV4-1	TRBJ2-1	-	TGCGCCAGCAGCCGTTGGACAGGGGGTGTAGGCGAGCAGTTCTTC	CASSRWTGGVGEQFF
TRBD1	TRBV7-2	TRBJ2-3	-	TGTGCCAGCAGCGTGGACAGGGGGGCTGCAGATACGCAGTATTTT	CASSVDRGAADTQYF
-	TRBV28	TRBJ2-5	-	TGTGCCAGCAGGCATAGACAGCTTCAAGAGACCCAGTACTTC	CASRHRQLQETQYF
TRBD1	TRBV10-3	TRBJ2-7	-	TGTGCCATCGGGGACAGCGCGCCAATCTACGAGCAGTACTTC	CAIGDSAPIYEQYF
TRBD2	TRBV18	TRBJ2-2	-	TGTGCCAGCTCACCTATGGTCCTAGCGGGGCGCTCGAACACCGGGGAGCTGTTTTTT	CASSPMVLAGRSNTGELFF
-	TRBV20-1	TRBJ1-2	few	TGCAGTGCCCAATATGGCTACACCTTC	CSAQYGYTF
-	TRBV28	TRBJ2-5	-	TGTGCCAGCAGTTTCCAGGGGCTTGAGGAGACCCAGTACTTC	CASSFQGLEETQYF
-	TRBV7-3	TRBJ2-7	-	TGTGCCAGCAGCTTAACGCGGACATCGATGGTTAGCTTC	CASSLTRTSMVSF
TRBD2	TRBV7-2	TRBJ2-7	-	TGTGCCAGCAGCGCTAGCGGGGGGGAGATCTACGAGCAGTACTTC	CASSASGGEIYEQYF
TRBD1	TRBV19	TRBJ2-2	once	TGTGCCAGTAGTAGGGGACAGCCCTACACCGGGGAGCTGTTTTTT	CASSRGQPYTGELFF
-	TRBV5-1	TRBJ2-7	-	TGCGCCAGCAGCTTGGGGCCTACCAGCTCCTACGAGCAGTACTTC	CASSLGPTSSYEQYF
TRBD1	TRBV10-3	TRBJ1-1	-	TGTGCCACGGGACAGGGCAGGAACACTGAAGCTTTCTTT	CATGQGRNTEAFF
TRBD2	TRBV5-1	TRBJ2-3	once	TGCGCCAGCAGTTGGACTAGCGGGGGGGCAGATACGCAGTATTTT	CASSWTSGGADTQYF
TRBD2	TRBV4-1	TRBJ2-5	-	TGCGCCAGCAGTGCCCTAGCGGGAGGACAAGAGACCCAGTACTTC	CASSALAGGQETQYF
TRBD2	TRBV6-6	TRBJ2-7	-	TGTGCCAGCAGTTACTCGGCGGGAGGCAGGAACGAGCAGTACTTC	CASSYSAGGRNEQYF
-	TRBV29-1	TRBJ2-5	-	TGCAGCGTACCCGACAGGAGACAAGAGACCCAGTACTTC	CSVPDRRQETQYF
TRBD1	TRBV30	TRBJ1-2	-	TGTGCCTGGAGACCCCTCGGGACAGGCGCGAACTATGGCTACACCTTC	CAWRPLGTGANYGYTF
TRBD1	TRBV5-6	TRBJ1-5	-	TGTGCCAGCAGCCTCGGACAGGGAGAGGGTCAGCCCCAGCATTTT	CASSLGQGEGQPQHF
-	TRBV5-6	TRBJ1-1	-	TGTGCCAGCGGATCTCAAGCTTTCTTT	CASGSQAFF
-	TRBV15	TRBJ1-4	-	TGTGCCACCAGCAGAGATCTGAAGGGTGAAAAACTGTTTTTT	CATSRDLKGEKLFF
-	TRBV5-1	TRBJ2-1	once	TGCGCCAGCAGCAGCCTGCCGTCGATACCCTACAATGAGCAGTTCTTC	CASSSLPSIPYNEQFF
TRBD1	TRBV5-1	TRBJ1-2	-	TGCGCCAGCAGACCGTCGGACAGGGGAAACTATGGCTACACCTTC	CASRPSDRGNYGYTF
-	TRBV27	TRBJ2-2	-	TGTGCCAGCAGTCCCATGGTGGCCGCGAACACCGGGGAGCTGTTTTTT	CASSPMVAANTGELFF